The T cell receptor beta chain described here comes from a study of blood T cell repertoires in COVID-19. Study-wide background: There were acute and convalescent COVID-19 samples, and they came from the United States, Italy and Spain. Nucleic acid was either cDNA or gDNA, and it came from T cells, B-cell-depleted T cells, or PBMCs.

The CDR3 is 16 residues long. The repertoire was sequenced with immunoSEQ multiplex PCR; TCRdb's copy has only in-frame clones and lacks some. The sample has roughly 200,000 clones, roughly 80% seen once. The TCR sequence derives from a man in his fifties or sixties with acute or convalescent COVID-19. Sequences were obtained from peripheral blood. This chain uses TRBV21-1 with TRBJ1-5; no DNA check was done on the table's D call, TRBD1. TRBV21-1 is classified as a pseudogene. CDR3 amino acids: CASSKAGDSPDQPQHF. The CDR3 nucleotides read TGTGCCAGCAGCAAAGCTGGGGACAGTCCAGATCAGCCCCAGCATTTT.